Each of the 31 T cell receptor beta chains below was sequenced from the same sample in a study of blood T cell repertoires in COVID-19. Some clones are missing from TCRdb's copy, which holds only in-frame ones; the method was immunoSEQ multiplex PCR. The repertoire holds fewer than 200,000 clones, approximately 87% seen once, with around 21% in the top ten. Specimen: peripheral blood. These receptors were obtained from a man in his 70s with active or convalescent COVID-19.

The V call is TRBV2, the J call TRBJ1-2; possibly TRBD1 for D (6 bases). Germline V gene lookup returns CDR1 SNHLY and CDR2 FYNNEI. Trimming removed 5 bases at V and 6 bases at J, with 10 bases between. The CDR3 extends over 12 amino acids. CDR3 region: CASSLQGNGYTF. As DNA, the CDR3 is TGTGCCAGCAGTCTCCAGGGGAATGGCTACACCTTC.

This chain links TRBV28 with TRBJ2-2; D unclear. In germline, CDR1 is MDHEN, CDR2 SYDVKM. CDR3 length: 12 residues. The germline V and J ends were trimmed by 3 bases and 4 bases, with 3 bases remaining between them. CDR3 sequence reads: CASSLATGELFF. The CDR3 DNA reads TGTGCCAGCAGTTTGGCCACCGGGGAGCTGTTTTTT.

The chain recombines TRBV10-3 with TRBJ1-4; 7 positions match TRBD1. Germline V gene lookup returns CDR1 ENHRY and CDR2 SYGVKD. V shed 6 bases and J 8 bases; nucleotides not matched to a gene: 9. The CDR3 covers 14 residues. In DNA, the CDR3 is TGTGCCATCAGCGCTGGATCACAGGGGGAAAAACTGTTTTTT. Protein product: CAISAGSQGEKLFF.

The V gene is TRBV24-1, the J gene TRBJ2-6, with a weak D call TRBD1 (6 bases). Trimming removed 3 bases at V and 4 bases at J, with 12 bases between. There are 16 residues in the CDR3. The germline gives CDR1 KGHDR, CDR2 SFDVKD. This CDR3 reads CATSDPTGSGANVLTF. The CDR3 coding sequence is TGTGCCACCAGTGATCCTACAGGGTCCGGGGCCAACGTCCTGACTTTC.

The gene calls are TRBV19 and TRBJ2-7, with TRBD1 matching over 9 bases. Germline V gene data show CDR1 as LNHDA and CDR2 as SQIVND (reference sequence). This CDR3 has 15 residues. V dropped 3 bases and J dropped 2; count of bases not matched to a gene: 5. The CDR3 sequence is CASSMVGQGPYEQYF. In DNA, the CDR3 is TGTGCCAGTAGTATGGTGGGACAGGGTCCCTACGAGCAGTACTTC.

This chain uses TRBV11-2 with TRBJ2-5, with TRBD1 matching 7 bases. The CDR3 is made up of 15 amino acids. The V segment lost 0 bases and the J segment 5 bases; nucleotides outside the gene matches: 6. Germline assignment: CDR1 SGHAT and CDR2 FQNNGV. The CDR3 DNA reads TGTGCCAGCAGCTTAGATCTACAGGGGAAGGAGACCCAGTACTTC. As protein: CASSLDLQGKETQYF.

The chain recombines TRBV15 with TRBJ1-5; maybe TRBD1 (5 bases). The V end was cut by 4 bases, the J end by 5 bases, with 21 bases between. The CDR3 runs to 17 residues. Germline CDR1 reads LNHNV; CDR2 reads YYDKDF (reference sequence). CDR3 region: CATSTDRGREVYQPQHF. In nucleotides, the CDR3 is TGTGCCACCAGCACCGACCGGGGGAGGGAAGTGTATCAGCCCCAGCATTTT.

This rearrangement joins TRBV28 to TRBJ2-2, with D unresolved. Germline V lookup: CDR1 MDHEN, CDR2 SYDVKM. Trimming removed 8 bases from V and 6 bases from J, with 7 bases in between. This CDR3 is built from 11 residues. CDR3 sequence: CASGLSGELFF. The CDR3 DNA is TGTGCCAGCGGCCTCTCCGGGGAGCTGTTTTTT.

This clone was detected only once. The rearrangement joins TRBV25-1 to TRBJ1-1; 11 bases match TRBD1. The CDR3 totals 16 residues. V was clipped by 6 bases and J by 2 bases; unmatched bases: 8. CDR1 and CDR2 from the germline V gene are MGHDK and SYGVNS. The CDR3 bases are TGTGCCAGCAGCGACCCTGGGACAGGGGGAAACACTGAAGCTTTCTTT. Protein sequence: CASSDPGTGGNTEAFF.

The rearrangement links TRBV28 to TRBJ2-3; TRBD2 agrees at 9 bases. V lost 7 bases to trimming and J lost 1 base; unmatched junction nucleotides: 15. The CDR3 is 18 residues long. Per the germline V gene, CDR1 is MDHEN and CDR2 is SYDVKM. This CDR3 reads CASNLGGRAPEGTDTQYF. The CDR3 DNA reads TGTGCCAGCAACTTAGGCGGGAGGGCGCCTGAGGGCACAGATACGCAGTATTTT. The full variable domain, in which reference TRBV28 and TRBJ2-3 provide the parts outside the CDR3, is DVKVTQSSRYLVKRTGEKVFLECVQDMDHENMFWYRQDPGLGLRLIYFSYDVKMKEKGDIPEGYSVSREKKERFSLILESASTNQTSMYLCASNLGGRAPEGTDTQYFGPGTRLTVL.

This chain joins TRBV5-1 and TRBJ1-2, with a possible D match to TRBD1 (5 bases). The CDR3 spans 13 residues. Germline CDR1 is SGHRS and CDR2 is YFSETQ. Trimming took 0 bases from V and 6 from J, leaving 9 bases between them. The CDR3 sequence is CASSLAREDGYTF. CDR3 sequence (DNA): TGCGCCAGCAGCTTGGCCAGGGAGGATGGCTACACCTTC.

This chain uses TRBV6-5 with TRBJ1-2; no firm D call. With 0 bases removed from V and 2 bases from J, the gap between germline ends came to 7 bases. The CDR3 runs 14 residues. Germline CDR1 MNHEY, CDR2 SVGAGI. CDR3 amino acids: CASSYSGENYGYTF. As DNA, the CDR3 is TGTGCCAGCAGTTACTCCGGAGAGAACTATGGCTACACCTTC.

The gene calls are TRBV4-1 and TRBJ2-7; TRBD1 might be the D (5 bases). The CDR3 contains 15 residues. Germline loops: CDR1 MGHRA, CDR2 YSYEKL. V lost 1 base, J lost 2 bases, and 12 bases lay in between. CDR3 sequence: CASSQGGHAPYEQYF. The CDR3 DNA sequence: TGCGCCAGCAGCCAAGGTGGACATGCCCCCTACGAGCAGTACTTC.

V usage is TRBV6-6 and J usage is TRBJ2-5, with TRBD2 matching over 7 bases. V dropped 8 bases and J dropped 5; count of bases not matched to a gene: 11. Looked up from germline, CDR1 is MNHNY and CDR2 is SVGAGI (reference sequence). This CDR3 contains 14 residues. The CDR3 DNA sequence: TGTGCCAGCTGGACTCCTTGGGGGGGGGAGACCCAGTACTTC. Its protein is CASWTPWGGETQYF.

The genes are TRBV6-5 and TRBJ2-7; a possible D gene is TRBD1 (5 bases). Trimming cost V 2 bases and J 4 bases, with 12 bases left between them. Germline CDR1 reads MNHEY; CDR2 reads SVGAGI. This CDR3 contains 14 residues. The CDR3 DNA is TGTGCCAGCAGTTACAGGGGCCGACGGTACGAGCAGTACTTC. Translated: CASSYRGRRYEQYF.

The V gene is TRBV5-1, the J gene TRBJ1-2; TRBD1 matches at 11 bases. The CDR3 totals 14 residues. Germline-derived CDR1 and CDR2 are SGHRS and YFSETQ. V was pared by 2 bases and J by 7 bases, with 4 bases of the junction left unmatched. DNA for the CDR3: TGCGCCAGCAGCTTAGGACAGGGGGCTAGTGGCTACACCTTC. It translates to CASSLGQGASGYTF.

For this clone: Distinct nucleotide sequences in the sample also encode this CDR3. The CDR3 nucleotides are TGTGCCAGCAGCTTAGGGGGACAGGCCTACTATGAGCAGTACTTC. Translation gives CASSLGGQAYYEQYF. This chain joins TRBV11-2 and TRBJ2-7; 8 nucleotides line up with TRBD1. In germline, CDR1 is SGHAT, CDR2 FQNNGV. V lost 1 base and J lost 7; bases outside the gene matches: 9. This CDR3 has 15 amino acids.

The V and J genes are TRBV4-3 and TRBJ1-2, with unresolved D. The CDR3 sequence is 13 residues long. The V and J ends lost 5 bases and 2 bases respectively, with 9 bases between them. Germline CDR1 is LGHNA and CDR2 is YSLEER. CDR3 nucleotide sequence: TGCGCCAGCAGCTTTACACGAAACTATGGCTACACCTTC. Its translation: CASSFTRNYGYTF.

The chain links TRBV7-9 to TRBJ1-3; D unclear. Germline-derived CDR1 and CDR2 are SEHNR and FQNEAQ (reference sequence). The CDR3 spans 14 residues. Trimming pared 5 bases from V and 1 base from J, leaving 9 bases between. The CDR3 nucleotides are TGTGCCAGCAGCCCGTCCGGGTCTGGAAACACCATATATTTT. Translated, it gives CASSPSGSGNTIYF.

This clone occurred once. This chain connects TRBV18 to TRBJ1-1; TRBD1 is a possible D gene (6 bases). V was clipped by 6 bases and J by 1 base, with 12 bases between them. Germline V CDR1 and CDR2: KGHSH, LQKENI. The CDR3 totals 14 residues. In DNA, the CDR3 is TGTGCCAGCTCTCGACAGGAATGGAACACTGAAGCTTTCTTT. Translation gives CASSRQEWNTEAFF. The full variable domain, its missing parts supplied by reference TRBV18 and TRBJ1-1, is NAGVMQNPRHLVRRRGQEARLRCSPMKGHSHVYWYRQLPEEGLKFMVYLQKENIIDESGMPKERFSAEFPKEGPSILRIQQVVRGDSAAYFCASSRQEWNTEAFFGQGTRLTVV.

DNA of the CDR3: TGTGCCAGCGCCCCCTTAGCGGGGGGGACCGGGGAGCTGTTTTTT. Translating it yields CASAPLAGGTGELFF. This chain links TRBV6-6 with TRBJ2-2, with 11 bases that match TRBD2. This CDR3 region has 15 residues. Germline assignment: CDR1 MNHNY and CDR2 SVGAGI (reference sequence). J lost 5 bases, V lost 8 bases, and 7 bases had no gene match.

This chain connects TRBV19 to TRBJ1-2, with a tentative D call TRBD1 (5 bases). The germline V gene encodes CDR1 LNHDA and CDR2 SQIVND (reference sequence). V shed 7 bases and J shed 7 bases, with 22 bases lying between them. This CDR3 contains 15 residues. As DNA, the CDR3 is TGTGCCAGTACCACCAAGGTCCGGGGGGTCAGTGGCTACACCTTC. It yields the protein CASTTKVRGVSGYTF.

In this sample, this clone turned up a few times. This chain uses TRBV9 with TRBJ1-3; perhaps TRBD1 as D (5 bases). Germline V gives CDR1 SGDLS, CDR2 YYNGEE. V lost 0 bases to trimming and J lost 2 bases, with 9 bases between them. The CDR3 spans 15 residues. As DNA, the CDR3 is TGTGCCAGCAGCGTAGCTTCCAGGGCTGGAAACACCATATATTTT. Its protein is CASSVASRAGNTIYF.

The genes are TRBV6-2 or TRBV6-3 and TRBJ1-2; perhaps TRBD1 as D (6 bases). Deletions cut 2 bases from V and 4 bases from J, with 14 bases between. Per the germline V gene, CDR1 is MNHEY and CDR2 is SVGEGT. CDR3 size: 15 residues. The CDR3 protein is CASSYMTGLIYGYTF. The CDR3 nucleotides are TGTGCCAGCAGTTACATGACAGGATTGATCTATGGCTACACCTTC.

This rearrangement joins TRBV4-3 to TRBJ1-4; 7 bases are shared with TRBD1. CDR1 and CDR2 from the germline V gene are LGHNA and YSLEER. Trimming took 4 bases from V and 7 from J; bases not matched to a gene: 12. This CDR3 is 16 amino acids long. The CDR3 region is CASSPTIYRGREKLFF. The CDR3 DNA follows: TGCGCCAGCAGCCCTACGATCTACAGGGGACGTGAAAAACTGTTTTTT.

This sequence joins TRBV18 and TRBJ1-3; tentatively, D is TRBD1 (5 bases). The germline V gene has CDR1 KGHSH and CDR2 LQKENI. V was shortened by 3 bases and J by 5 bases, with 14 bases between the two germline ends. CDR3 length: 15 amino acids. Here the CDR3 DNA reads TGTGCCAGCTCACCGCCTCAGGGATTTCGAAACACCATATATTTT. Translation: CASSPPQGFRNTIYF.

The chain employs TRBV6-6 and TRBJ1-5; D is undetermined. This CDR3 has 16 amino acids. Germline CDR1 reads MNHNY; CDR2 reads SVGAGI (reference sequence). Trimming cost V 2 bases and J 2 bases, with 13 bases left between them. The DNA of the CDR3 is TGTGCCAGCAGTTACGCGGGTCAAATGGGCAATCAGCCCCAGCATTTT. Its protein product is CASSYAGQMGNQPQHF.

The chain uses TRBV5-4 and TRBJ2-7; 7 nucleotides match TRBD1. Trimming took 2 bases from V and 4 from J; bases not matched to a gene: 12. This CDR3 has 16 amino acids. CDR1 and CDR2 (germline): SGHNT, YYREEE (reference sequence). As DNA, the CDR3 is TGTGCCAGCAGCTTATGGATGGGGACAGATCCTTACGAGCAGTACTTC. Translation: CASSLWMGTDPYEQYF.

The J gene is TRBJ1-2, the V gene TRBV3-1 (or the pseudogene TRBV3-2), with D unresolved. The CDR3 consists of 14 residues. The ends were cut back, 0 bases at V and 0 bases at J, with 5 bases in the middle. Germline lookup yields CDR1 LGHDT and CDR2 YNNKEL (reference sequence). The CDR3 loop is CASSQDDSNYGYTF. CDR3 nucleotides: TGTGCCAGCAGCCAAGACGACTCTAACTATGGCTACACCTTC.

The chain employs TRBV18 and TRBJ1-6, with D unclear. There are 13 residues in the CDR3. Trimming cost V 1 base and J 9 bases, with 7 bases left between them. The germline V gene has CDR1 KGHSH and CDR2 LQKENI. CDR3 protein: CASSPQERSPLHF. The CDR3 nucleotides are TGTGCCAGCTCACCACAGGAGCGTTCACCCCTCCACTTT.

Only one count was recorded for this clone. This chain uses TRBV12-3 or TRBV12-4 with TRBJ1-6; 7 nucleotides agree with TRBD1. CDR3 length: 13 amino acids. V trimming: 5 bases; J trimming: 9 bases; junction bases outside the gene matches: 4. The CDR3 here is CASSGQVTSPLHF. The CDR3 nucleotides are TGTGCCAGCAGTGGACAGGTCACTTCACCCCTCCACTTT.